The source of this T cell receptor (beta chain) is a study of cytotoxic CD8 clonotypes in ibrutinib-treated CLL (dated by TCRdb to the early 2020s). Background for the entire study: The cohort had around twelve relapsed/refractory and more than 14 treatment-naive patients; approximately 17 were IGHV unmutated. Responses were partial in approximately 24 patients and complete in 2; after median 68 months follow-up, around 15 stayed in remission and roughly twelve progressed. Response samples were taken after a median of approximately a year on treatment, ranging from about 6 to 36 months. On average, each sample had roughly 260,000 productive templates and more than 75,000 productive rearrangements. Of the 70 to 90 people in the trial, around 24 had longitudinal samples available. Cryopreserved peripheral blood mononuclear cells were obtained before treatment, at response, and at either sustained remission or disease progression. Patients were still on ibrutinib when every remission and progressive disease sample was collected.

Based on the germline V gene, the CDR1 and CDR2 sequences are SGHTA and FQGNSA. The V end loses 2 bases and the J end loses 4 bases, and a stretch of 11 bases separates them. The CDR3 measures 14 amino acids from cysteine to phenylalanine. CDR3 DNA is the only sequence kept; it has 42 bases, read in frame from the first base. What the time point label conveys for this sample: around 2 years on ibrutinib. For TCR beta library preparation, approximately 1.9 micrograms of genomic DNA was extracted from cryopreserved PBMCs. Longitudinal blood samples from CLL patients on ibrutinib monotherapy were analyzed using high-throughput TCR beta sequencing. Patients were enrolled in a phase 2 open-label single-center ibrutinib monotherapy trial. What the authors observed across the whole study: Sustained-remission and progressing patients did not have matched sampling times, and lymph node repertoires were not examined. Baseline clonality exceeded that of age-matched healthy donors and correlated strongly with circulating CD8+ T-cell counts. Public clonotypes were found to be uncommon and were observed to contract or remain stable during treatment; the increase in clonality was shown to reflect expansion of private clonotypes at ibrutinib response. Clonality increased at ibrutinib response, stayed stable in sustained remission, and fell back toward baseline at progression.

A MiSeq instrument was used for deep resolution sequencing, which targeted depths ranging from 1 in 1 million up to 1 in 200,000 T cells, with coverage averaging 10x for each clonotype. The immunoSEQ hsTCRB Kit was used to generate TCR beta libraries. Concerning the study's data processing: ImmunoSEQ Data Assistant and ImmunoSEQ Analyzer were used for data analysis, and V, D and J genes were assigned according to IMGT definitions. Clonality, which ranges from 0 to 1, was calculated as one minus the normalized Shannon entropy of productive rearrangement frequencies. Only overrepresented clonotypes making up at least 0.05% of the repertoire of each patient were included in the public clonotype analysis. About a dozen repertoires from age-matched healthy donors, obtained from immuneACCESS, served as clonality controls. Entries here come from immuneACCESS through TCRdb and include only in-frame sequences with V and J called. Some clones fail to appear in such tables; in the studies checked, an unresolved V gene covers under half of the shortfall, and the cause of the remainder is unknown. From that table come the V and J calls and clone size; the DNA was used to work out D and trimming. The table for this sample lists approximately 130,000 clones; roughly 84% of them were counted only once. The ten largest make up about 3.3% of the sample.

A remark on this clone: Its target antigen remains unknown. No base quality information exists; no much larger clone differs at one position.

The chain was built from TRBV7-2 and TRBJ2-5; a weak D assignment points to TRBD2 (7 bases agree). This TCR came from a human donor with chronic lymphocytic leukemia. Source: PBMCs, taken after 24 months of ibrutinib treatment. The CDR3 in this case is CASSLMAGAETQYF. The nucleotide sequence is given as TGTGCCAGCAGCTTAATGGCGGGGGCAGAGACCCAGTACTTC.